The rows below give T cell receptor beta chains drawn from one sample of a study of breast tumors, draining lymph nodes, adjacent tissues. TCRdb ran MiXCR on the multiplex PCR reads and lists one entry per CDR3 protein. The data hold some 120,000 distinct CDR3 sequences, with about 20% observed a single time. Sample: axillary lymph node tissue. These receptors were collected from a female donor with breast cancer. Some clones in this sample may be carry-over from other donors' samples. Both conserved end residues are trimmed from each CDR3.

>TRBV18
ASSRITGSYNEQF
>TRBV4-1
ASSQESQGYEQY
>TRBV6-1
ASRVQSNYGYT
>TRBV20-1
SAAGTGDLSDGYT
>TRBV3-1
ASSPGTSGGQETQY
>TRBV9
ASSVRETGIFTDTQY
>TRBV12-3/TRBV12-4
ASSFRLTQETQY
>TRBV7-8
ASSLIGRRETQY
>TRBV7-3
ASSLQGTDTRY
>TRBV6-1
ASSSGERIYGYT
>TRBV5-1
ASSPILAPGELF
>TRBV3-1
ASSQDFGRSYGYT
>TRBV25-1
ASSDDGVYQETQY
>TRBV2
ASSEGNYGYT
>TRBV7-2
ASSLSGTSVHTDTQY
>TRBV10-3
AIRLAGDTDTQY
>TRBV29-1
SAFHRGDRAYNEQF
>TRBV12-3/TRBV12-4
ASSLAGTQETQY
>TRBV6-1
ASIGGSSYEQY
>TRBV6-5
ASSPSGRTYNEQF
>TRBV6-5
ASSYAGSGANVLT
>TRBV7-2
ASSLEGGRAPEELF
>TRBV20-1
SARGIHGELF
>TRBV24-1
ATSYGQGTSNYGYT
>TRBV5-1
ASSPVSDPYTQY
>TRBV6-5
ASKRTLSSGNTIY
>TRBV6-1
ASSEAGYT
>TRBV29-1
SVEKDRLYGYT
>TRBV7-2
ASSLSLAGGDGEQY
>TRBV5-1
ASALGGGIQETQY
>TRBV18
ASSPLMGLVYEQY
>TRBV7-2
ASSLAGDTHNEQF
>TRBV5-8
ASSYRQGVRSNEQF
>TRBV5-1
ASSPVGGGVSSYNEQF
>TRBV5-4
ASSLAGFRAYEQY
>TRBV6-1
ASSEDQGTAYGYT
>TRBV5-8
ASSLEAGGGNEQF
>TRBV5-1
ASSLSSGTGGYEQY
>TRBV7-2
ASSLTGTSKNIQY
>TRBV19
ASSPRVDTEAF
>TRBV2
ASSGLANYNEQF
>TRBV20-1
SAREDSTYNEQF
>TRBV4-2
ASSQVRDYEQY
>TRBV5-1
ASRAEGASYGYT
>TRBV20-1
SARDGTSGRLDTGELF
>TRBV30
AWSFWTGGETQY
>TRBV24-1
ATSDPTRTGELF
>TRBV6-2/TRBV6-3
ASSYAGTGETQY
>TRBV6-1
ASTGQGGTGELF
>TRBV10-3
AISEGLGTADEQF
>TRBV20-1
SAEVYTDSSYNEQL
>TRBV2
ASRRLAGGIYETQY
>TRBV19
ASRDDNEKLF
>TRBV11-2
ASSLALGGEQY